This is a list of T cell receptor beta chains from one sample in a study of graft-versus-host responses after intestinal transplantation. Using immunoSEQ multiplex PCR, the repertoire was profiled, and TCRdb retains in-frame clones only, with some absent. The sample consists of roughly 5,000 clones, around 76% of them appearing once. Sequencing used ileum tissue, obtained approximately 33 weeks after intestinal transplant. The receptors originated from a human patient who received an intestinal transplant, so some T cells may come from the graft donor. Each CDR3 is given with its conserved first and last residue. The D gene is left open where the match is weak. Rows give clone size only sometimes, using once, few, many, or a class for an expanded clone.

>NA|NA|TRBJ1-2|TRBV11-2
TGTGCCAGCAGCCTTGAACGCTATGGCTACACCTTC
CASSLERYGYTF
>NA|few|TRBJ1-4|TRBV11-2
TGTGCCAGCAGCTCCAACCCGGGACGGATTAATGAAAAACTGTTTTTT
CASSSNPGRINEKLFF
>NA|NA|TRBJ2-2|TRBV28
TGTGCCAGCAGTTCCGGGACACAACTTACCGGGGAGCTGTTTTTT
CASSSGTQLTGELFF
>NA|NA|TRBJ1-6|TRBV6-1
TGTGCCAGCAGTCGACAGGATAATTCACCCCTCCACTTT
CASSRQDNSPLHF
>NA|NA|TRBJ1-5|TRBV7-3
TGTGCCAGCAGCTTAGACAGTCTTAGCAATCAGCCCCAGCATTTT
CASSLDSLSNQPQHF
>NA|NA|TRBJ2-2|TRBV10-1
TGCGCCAGCAGTGAGACCCCAATAGCGAGGCCCACCGGGGAGCTGTTTTTT
CASSETPIARPTGELFF
>NA|NA|TRBJ2-7|TRBV6-5
TGTGCCACGGTAACGGGATCCTATTACGAGCAGTACTTC
CATVTGSYYEQYF
>NA|NA|TRBJ2-3|TRBV7-9
TGTGCCAGCAGCTTACTGGGGGGAGGTAGCACAGATACGCAGTATTTT
CASSLLGGGSTDTQYF
>NA|NA|TRBJ1-3|TRBV18
TGTGCCAGCTCACCGTCGACCCCAAACACCATATATTTT
CASSPSTPNTIYF
>TRBD1|NA|TRBJ1-2|TRBV6-5
TGTGCCAGCAGTTACCAGAACAGGGGGCGAAGCTATGGCTACACCTTC
CASSYQNRGRSYGYTF
>NA|NA|TRBJ2-2|TRBV5-1
TGCGCCAGCAGCCCCAACAGGGCTGGCGGGGAGCTGTTTTTT
CASSPNRAGGELFF
>NA|NA|TRBJ1-5|TRBV6-6
TGTGCCAGCAGTGATCGACGGGGCCGGCAGCCCCAGCATTTT
CASSDRRGRQPQHF
>NA|NA|TRBJ1-6|TRBV7-2
TGTGCCAGCACCTTACCCTATTCACCCCTCCACTTT
CASTLPYSPLHF
>TRBD1|NA|TRBJ1-2|TRBV5-5
TGTGCCAGCAGCTCCAGGGGGTCTGGGAACTATGGCTACACCTTC
CASSSRGSGNYGYTF
>NA|NA|TRBJ1-5|TRBV27
TGTGCCAGCAGCCAGGCGGGGTTCAATCAGCCCCAGCATTTT
CASSQAGFNQPQHF
>TRBD2|once|TRBJ2-7|TRBV5-1
TGCGCCAGCAGCGCGGGCATCCGGGACTCGCGGGGGGGCCAGAGATATCTCTACGAGCAGTACTTC
CASSAGIRDSRGGQRYLYEQYF
>NA|NA|TRBJ2-2|TRBV11-2
TGTGCCAGCAGCTTTGGGTGGCCAACCGGGGAGCTGTTTTTT
CASSFGWPTGELFF
>NA|once|TRBJ1-6|TRBV9
TGTGCCAGCAGCGTAGCTCCAGGGAATTCACCCCTCCACTTT
CASSVAPGNSPLHF
>NA|NA|TRBJ2-5|TRBV27
TGTGCCAGCAGTTACCAAGAGACCCAGTACTTC
CASSYQETQYF
>TRBD1|NA|TRBJ2-1|TRBV5-6
TGTGCCAGCAACTCGGGCGACAGGGCCTCCTACAATGAGCAGTTCTTC
CASNSGDRASYNEQFF
>NA|NA|TRBJ1-1|TRBV5-1
TGCGCCAGCAGCTTTGGGGGCTCGGTCACTGAAGCTTTCTTT
CASSFGGSVTEAFF
>TRBD2|NA|TRBJ2-7|TRBV27
TGTGCCAGCAGTTTATGTCTGGGGGGGTACGAGCAGTACTTC
CASSLCLGGYEQYF
>NA|NA|TRBJ1-3|TRBV9
TGTGCCAGCAGCGCCGGGGGGGCCACCAAGGGAAACACCATATATTTT
CASSAGGATKGNTIYF
>NA|NA|TRBJ1-2|TRBV5-1
TGCGCCAGCAGCCCCGAGGAGACTAACTATGGCTACACCTTC
CASSPEETNYGYTF
>TRBD1|NA|TRBJ1-2|TRBV5-4
TGTGCCAGCAGCCGACAGGGAGACCCGAGGGACTATGGCTACACCTTC
CASSRQGDPRDYGYTF
>TRBD1|NA|TRBJ2-3|TRBV13
TGTGCCACTCAAGGGGGCGTGGGGGCAGATACGCAGTATTTT
CATQGGVGADTQYF
>NA|NA|TRBJ1-1|TRBV5-1
TGCGCCAGCAGCCGAGGGGTTGACACTGAAGCTTTCTTT
CASSRGVDTEAFF
>NA|NA|TRBJ2-6|TRBV5-5
TGTGCCAGCGGAGTATGCGTACCAGCAAAGTCGGGCCAACGTCCTGACTTC
CASGVCVPAKSGQRPDF
>NA|NA|TRBJ1-2|TRBV29-1
TGCAGCGTTGACCCTGGGACCCCTCTTAACTATGGCTACACCTTC
CSVDPGTPLNYGYTF
>NA|NA|TRBJ1-2|TRBV6-5
TGTGCCAGCAGTTACTCGAGGTCAGGGGATGGCTACACCTTC
CASSYSRSGDGYTF
>NA|few|TRBJ1-5|TRBV5-5
TGTGCCAGCAGCTTGGACGCGGGCGGGGGGGCTAATCAGCCCCAGCATTTT
CASSLDAGGGANQPQHF
>NA|NA|TRBJ2-2|TRBV4-1
TGCGCCAGCAAGGACGGGGGGCTCGTCACCGGGGAGCTGTTTTTT
CASKDGGLVTGELFF
>NA|NA|TRBJ1-5|TRBV6-1
TGTGCCAGCAGTGAAGAAAGGACTCAGCCCCAGCATTTT
CASSEERTQPQHF
>TRBD1|NA|TRBJ1-1|TRBV6-1
TGTGCCAGCATTCATACAGGGGGCGCGTCTGAAGCTTTCTTT
CASIHTGGASEAFF
>NA|once|TRBJ2-1|TRBV10-2
TGCGCCAGCACGGCAGAAGACAATGAGCAGTTCTTC
CASTAEDNEQFF
>TRBD1|NA|TRBJ2-7|TRBV4-1
TGCGCCAGCAGCCACCCGGGACAGATGATCTACGAGCAGTACTTC
CASSHPGQMIYEQYF
>NA|NA|TRBJ1-6|TRBV4-1
TGCGCCAGCAGCCAAGTTGACAGGAGCAATTCACCCCTCCACTTT
CASSQVDRSNSPLHF
>NA|few|TRBJ2-7|TRBV11-2
TGTGCCAGCACCTGGAGGGGAGGTCCCTACGAGCAGTACTTC
CASTWRGGPYEQYF
>NA|NA|TRBJ1-1|TRBV7-3
TGTGCCAGCTTGCAGGGGTACGGCACTGAAGCTTTCTTT
CASLQGYGTEAFF
>NA|NA|TRBJ2-5|TRBV11-2
TGTGCCAGCAGCCAGCTGTCCGGTGCCGAGACCCAGTACTTC
CASSQLSGAETQYF
>NA|few|TRBJ1-6|TRBV9
TGTGCCAGCAGCGCAGGACAGTCAGTGTCCTATAATTCACCCCTCCACTTT
CASSAGQSVSYNSPLHF
>NA|NA|TRBJ1-2|TRBV6-5
TGTGCCAGCAGTAAACCCAGTGGGTCCTATGGCTACACCTTC
CASSKPSGSYGYTF
>NA|NA|TRBJ2-1|TRBV19
TGTGCTAGTTCTAGCTACAATGAGCAGTTCTTC
CASSSYNEQFF
>NA|NA|TRBJ1-2|TRBV7-4
TGTGCCAGCAGCAGATCCGTTCCAGCTCGAAAGACCTATGGCTACACCTTC
CASSRSVPARKTYGYTF
>TRBD2|NA|TRBJ2-7|TRBV13
TGTGCCAGCAGCTTAGGGGCTGGCGGGGGGGCATCCTACGAGCAGTACTTC
CASSLGAGGGASYEQYF
>NA|NA|TRBJ1-5|TRBV9
TGTGCCAGCAGCGTAGATGGGGGGAGCAATCAGCCCCAGCATTTT
CASSVDGGSNQPQHF
>NA|NA|TRBJ2-1|TRBV11-2
TGTGCCAGCAGTCTAGGGTTGCTCTACAATGAGCAGTTCTTC
CASSLGLLYNEQFF
>NA|NA|TRBJ2-6|TRBV30
TGTGCCTGGAGTGTAGAATCAGCCGTCCTGACTTTC
CAWSVESAVLTF
>TRBD2|few|TRBJ2-1|TRBV6-4
TGTGCCAGCAGTGACTCGAGGGGACTAGCAAGTGAGCAGTTCTTC
CASSDSRGLASEQFF
>NA|NA|TRBJ1-5|TRBV6-6
TGTGCCAGCAGTTACCTATTCCAGCCCCAGCATTTT
CASSYLFQPQHF
>TRBD2|NA|TRBJ2-1|TRBV6-6
TGTGCCAGCAGTTACGGACTAGCCAATGAGCAGTTCTTC
CASSYGLANEQFF